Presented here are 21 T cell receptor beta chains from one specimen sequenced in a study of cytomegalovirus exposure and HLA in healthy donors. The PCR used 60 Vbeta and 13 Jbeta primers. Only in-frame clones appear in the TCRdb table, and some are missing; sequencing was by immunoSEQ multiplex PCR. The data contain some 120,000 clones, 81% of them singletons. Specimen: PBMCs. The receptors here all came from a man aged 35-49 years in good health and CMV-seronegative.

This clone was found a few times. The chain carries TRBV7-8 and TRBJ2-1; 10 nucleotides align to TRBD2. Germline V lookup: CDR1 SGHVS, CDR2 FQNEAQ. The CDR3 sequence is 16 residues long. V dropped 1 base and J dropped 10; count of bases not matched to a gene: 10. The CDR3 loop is CASSLDQREGRGEQFF. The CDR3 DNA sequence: TGTGCCAGCAGCTTAGACCAGCGGGAGGGGCGGGGGGAGCAGTTCTTC.

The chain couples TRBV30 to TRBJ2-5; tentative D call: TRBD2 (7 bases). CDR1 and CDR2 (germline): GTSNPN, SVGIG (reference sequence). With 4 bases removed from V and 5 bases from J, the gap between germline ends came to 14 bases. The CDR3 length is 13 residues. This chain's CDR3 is CAWTLGGVETQYF. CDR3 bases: TGTGCCTGGACTCTAGGGGGGGTGGAGACCCAGTACTTC.

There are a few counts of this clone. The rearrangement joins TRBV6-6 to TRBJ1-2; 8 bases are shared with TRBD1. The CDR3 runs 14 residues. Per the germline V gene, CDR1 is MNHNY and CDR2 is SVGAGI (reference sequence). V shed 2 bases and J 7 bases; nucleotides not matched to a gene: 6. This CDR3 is CASSYGQGLGGYTF. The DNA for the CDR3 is TGTGCCAGCAGTTACGGACAGGGATTGGGTGGCTACACCTTC.

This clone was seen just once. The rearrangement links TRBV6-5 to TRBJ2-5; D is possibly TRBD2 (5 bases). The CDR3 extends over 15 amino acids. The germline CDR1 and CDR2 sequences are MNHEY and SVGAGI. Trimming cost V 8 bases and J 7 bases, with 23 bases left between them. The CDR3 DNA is TGTGCCAGCGCCTTTTACAGCGGAGTGGGTGGGACCCAGTACTTC. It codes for CASAFYSGVGGTQYF.

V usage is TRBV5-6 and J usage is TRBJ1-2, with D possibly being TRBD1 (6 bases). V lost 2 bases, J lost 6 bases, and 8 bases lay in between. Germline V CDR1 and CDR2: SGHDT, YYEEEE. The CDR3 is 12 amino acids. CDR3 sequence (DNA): TGTGCCAGCAGCTTTGGGACAAATGGCTACACCTTC. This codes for CASSFGTNGYTF.

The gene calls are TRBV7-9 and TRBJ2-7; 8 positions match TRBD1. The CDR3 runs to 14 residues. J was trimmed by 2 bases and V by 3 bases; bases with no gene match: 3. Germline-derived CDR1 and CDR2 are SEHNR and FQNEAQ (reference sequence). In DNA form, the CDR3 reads TGTGCCAGCAGCTTTGCAGGGGGCACCTACGAGCAGTACTTC. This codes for CASSFAGGTYEQYF.

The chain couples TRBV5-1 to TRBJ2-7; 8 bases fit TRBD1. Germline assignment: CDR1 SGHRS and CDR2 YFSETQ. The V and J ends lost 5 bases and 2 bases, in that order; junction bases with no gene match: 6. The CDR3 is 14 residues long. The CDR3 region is CASSQRTGTYEQYF. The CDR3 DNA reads TGCGCCAGCAGTCAACGGACAGGGACCTACGAGCAGTACTTC.

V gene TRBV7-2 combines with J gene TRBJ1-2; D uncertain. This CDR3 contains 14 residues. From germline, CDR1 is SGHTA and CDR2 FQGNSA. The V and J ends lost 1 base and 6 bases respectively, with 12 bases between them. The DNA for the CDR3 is TGTGCCAGCAGCTTAGGATACAGAAAGGATGGCTACACCTTC. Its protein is CASSLGYRKDGYTF.

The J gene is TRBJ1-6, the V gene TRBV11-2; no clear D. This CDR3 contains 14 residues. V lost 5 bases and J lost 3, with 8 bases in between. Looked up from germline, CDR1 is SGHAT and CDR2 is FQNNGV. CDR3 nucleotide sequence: TGTGCCAGCAGCCCCGGGATCTATAATTCACCCCTCCACTTT. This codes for CASSPGIYNSPLHF.

CDR3: CASSRASGSLEQYF. As DNA, the CDR3 is TGCGCCAGCAGCAGGGCTAGCGGGAGTCTCGAGCAGTACTTC. The J gene is TRBJ2-7, the V gene TRBV5-1; 10 bases agree with TRBD2. From germline, CDR1 is SGHRS and CDR2 YFSETQ. The V gene end was trimmed by 4 bases and the J gene end by 6 bases; junction bases not matched to a gene: 7. The CDR3 spans 14 residues.

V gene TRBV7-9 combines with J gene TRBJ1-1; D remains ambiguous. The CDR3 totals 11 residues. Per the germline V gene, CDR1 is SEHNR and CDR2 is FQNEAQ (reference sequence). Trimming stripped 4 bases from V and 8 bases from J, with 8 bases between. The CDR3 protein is CASSSTGEAFF. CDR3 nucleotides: TGTGCCAGCAGCTCCACCGGGGAAGCTTTCTTT.

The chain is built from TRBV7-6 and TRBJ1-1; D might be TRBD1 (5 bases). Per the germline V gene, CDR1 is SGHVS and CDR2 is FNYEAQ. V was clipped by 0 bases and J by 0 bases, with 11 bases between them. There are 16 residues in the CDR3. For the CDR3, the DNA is TGTGCCAGCAGCTTAGCGTTAACAGGCATGAACACTGAAGCTTTCTTT. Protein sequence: CASSLALTGMNTEAFF.

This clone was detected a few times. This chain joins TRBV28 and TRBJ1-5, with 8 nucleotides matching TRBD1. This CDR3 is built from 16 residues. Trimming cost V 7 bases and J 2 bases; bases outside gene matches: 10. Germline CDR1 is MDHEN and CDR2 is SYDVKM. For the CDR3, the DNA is TGTGCCAGCATCGTCGACAGGGGTGGTGGCAATCAGCCCCAGCATTTT. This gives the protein CASIVDRGGGNQPQHF.

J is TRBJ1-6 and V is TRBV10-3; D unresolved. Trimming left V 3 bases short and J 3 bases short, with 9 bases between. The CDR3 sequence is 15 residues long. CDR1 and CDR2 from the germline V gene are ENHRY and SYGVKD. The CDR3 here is CAISDEGSYNSPLHF. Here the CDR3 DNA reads TGTGCCATCAGTGATGAGGGCAGCTATAATTCACCCCTCCACTTT.

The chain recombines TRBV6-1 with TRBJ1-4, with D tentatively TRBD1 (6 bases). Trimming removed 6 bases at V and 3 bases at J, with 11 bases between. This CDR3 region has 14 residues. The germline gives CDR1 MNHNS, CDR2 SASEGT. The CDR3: CASSARGSNEKLFF. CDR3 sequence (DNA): TGTGCCAGCAGCGCCAGGGGATCTAATGAAAAACTGTTTTTT.

CDR3 protein: CASSVESGGAYEQYF. The CDR3 DNA is TGTGCCAGCAGCGTAGAGTCAGGGGGCGCCTACGAGCAGTACTTC. The rearrangement joins TRBV9 to TRBJ2-7; 8 positions match TRBD1. The germline CDR1 and CDR2 sequences are SGDLS and YYNGEE. Trimming took 0 bases from V and 2 from J; bases not matched to a gene: 4. CDR3 size: 15 residues.

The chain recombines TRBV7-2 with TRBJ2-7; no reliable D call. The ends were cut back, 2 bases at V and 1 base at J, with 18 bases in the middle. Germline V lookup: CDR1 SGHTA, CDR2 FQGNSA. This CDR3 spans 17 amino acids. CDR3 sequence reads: CASSLLFATKTSYEQYF. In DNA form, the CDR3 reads TGTGCCAGCAGCTTATTGTTTGCCACGAAGACATCCTACGAGCAGTACTTC.

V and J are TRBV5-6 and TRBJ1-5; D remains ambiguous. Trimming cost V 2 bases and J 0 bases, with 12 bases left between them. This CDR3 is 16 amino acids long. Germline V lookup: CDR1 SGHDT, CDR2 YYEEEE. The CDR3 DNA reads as TGTGCCAGCAGCTTAGGCACAGCAAATAGCAATCAGCCCCAGCATTTT. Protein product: CASSLGTANSNQPQHF. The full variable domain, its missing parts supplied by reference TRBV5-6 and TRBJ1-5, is DAGVTQSPTHLIKTRGQQVTLRCSPKSGHDTVSWYQQALGQGPQFIFQYYEEEERQRGNFPDRFSGHQFPNYSSELNVNALLLGDSALYLCASSLGTANSNQPQHFGDGTRLSIL.

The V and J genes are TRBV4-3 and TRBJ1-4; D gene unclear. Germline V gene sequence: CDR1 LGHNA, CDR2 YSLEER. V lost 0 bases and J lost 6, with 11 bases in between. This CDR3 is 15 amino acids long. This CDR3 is CASSQEGGIYEKLFF. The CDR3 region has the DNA TGCGCCAGCAGCCAAGAAGGAGGGATTTATGAAAAACTGTTTTTT.

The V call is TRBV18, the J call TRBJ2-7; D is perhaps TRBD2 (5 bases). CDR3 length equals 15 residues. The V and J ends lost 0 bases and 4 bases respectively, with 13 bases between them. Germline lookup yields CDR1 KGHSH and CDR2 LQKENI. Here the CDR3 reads CASSPPTSTTYEQYF. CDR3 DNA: TGTGCCAGCTCACCACCGACATCGACTACGTACGAGCAGTACTTC.

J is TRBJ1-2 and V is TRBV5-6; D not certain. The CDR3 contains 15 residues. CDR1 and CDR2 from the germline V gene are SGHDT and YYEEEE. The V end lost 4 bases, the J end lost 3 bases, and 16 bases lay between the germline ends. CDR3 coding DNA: TGTGCCAGCAGCCCTCCTCAATTGACTTACTATGGCTACACCTTC. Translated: CASSPPQLTYYGYTF.